These T cell receptor beta chains were read from a single sample in a study of identical twins. MiXCR, run by TCRdb on the 5' RACE reads, gives a single entry per CDR3 protein. The sample comprises some 260,000 distinct CDR3 sequences, around an eighth of which are singletons, and around 8.9% rests with the top ten. The sample was memory (CD45RO+) T cells sorted from blood. These receptors were taken from a woman aged 18-35 years in good health. Both conserved end residues are part of each CDR3. A D gene is named only where the DNA matches it firmly. A clone size is listed for some rows: how often the clone was seen (once, few, many), or a class if it is expanded.

V gene	D gene	clone size	J gene	CDR3 DNA	CDR3 protein
TRBV5-1	.	.	TRBJ1-1	TGCGCCAGCAGCTTGGCAAGCCCGGGCAGGGTCACTGAAGCTTTCTTT	CASSLASPGRVTEAFF
TRBV14	.	.	TRBJ2-1	TGTGCCAGCAGCCGTCCCCCGCTGGATGAGCAGTTCTTC	CASSRPPLDEQFF
TRBV2	.	.	TRBJ2-5	TGTGCCAGCTCAAGCGGGCTTACTCCTCAAGAGACCCAGTACTTC	CASSSGLTPQETQYF
TRBV2	TRBD1	few	TRBJ2-2	TGTGCCAGCACCCTGGACAGGGAGTCTGAGCTGTTTTTT	CASTLDRESELFF
TRBV5-1	TRBD1	.	TRBJ2-6	TGCGCCAGCAGCCCCGGGACAGGGGGCTCTGGGGCCAACGTCCTGACTTTC	CASSPGTGGSGANVLTF
TRBV11-2	.	few	TRBJ2-1	TGTGCCAGCAGCTTGGGCGCCCAAAATGAGCAGTTCTTC	CASSLGAQNEQFF
TRBV13	TRBD2	few	TRBJ2-5	TGTGCCAGCAGTTCGACTAGCAACACCCAGTACTTC	CASSSTSNTQYF
TRBV3-1	.	.	TRBJ2-5	TGTGCCAGCAGCCAATTCGGGGTCGGTGAGACCCAGTACTTC	CASSQFGVGETQYF
TRBV2	TRBD2	few	TRBJ2-7	TGTGCCAGCAGTGAAGCGGCGGGGGTCGAGCAGTACTTC	CASSEAAGVEQYF
TRBV6-2/TRBV6-3	.	many	TRBJ2-5	TGTGCCAGCAAATCTCCTAGAGGTCGGCAAGAGACCCAGTACTTC	CASKSPRGRQETQYF
TRBV9	.	.	TRBJ2-5	TGTGCCAGCAGCGTACAAATTAAGGGGACCCAGTACTTC	CASSVQIKGTQYF
TRBV7-2	.	.	TRBJ2-5	TGTGCCAGCAGCTCTCCAGAAGCGGCTCAAGAGACCCAGTACTTC	CASSSPEAAQETQYF
TRBV4-3	TRBD2	few	TRBJ2-3	TGCGCCAGCAGCCAATCTCCCGGAGGACTAGCGGGGGGAACAGATACGCAGTATTTT	CASSQSPGGLAGGTDTQYF
TRBV5-1	TRBD1	many	TRBJ1-5	TGCGCCAGCAGCTTCCGACAGGGTGCCTGGCCCCAGCATTTT	CASSFRQGAWPQHF
TRBV5-4	.	.	TRBJ2-1	TGTGCCAGCAGCTTGGTAGGCTCCCTGGATAACAATGAGCAGTTCTTC	CASSLVGSLDNNEQFF
TRBV11-3	TRBD1	many	TRBJ2-2	TGTGCCAGCAGCCGGAAAGGGACAGGGGTCAACACCGGGGAGCTGTTTTTT	CASSRKGTGVNTGELFF
TRBV5-1	.	.	TRBJ2-4	TGCACCAGCAGCTCGGGACCGCTCAAAAACATTCAGTACTTC	CTSSSGPLKNIQYF
TRBV5-4	TRBD1	few	TRBJ2-1	TGTGCCAGCAGCGAGGGACAGCGCAATGAGCAGTTCTTC	CASSEGQRNEQFF
TRBV4-1	.	few	TRBJ2-1	TGCGCCAGCAGCTCTTTACTCCCCAACAGGGAGGGGGAGCGCAATGAGCAGTTCTTC	CASSSLLPNREGERNEQFF
TRBV10-3	.	.	TRBJ1-5	TGTGCCATCAGTGAGGGGGCGAATCAGCCCCAGCATTTT	CAISEGANQPQHF
TRBV20-1	.	.	TRBJ1-2	TGCAGTGTCCAGTCAGGTCCCTTC	CSVQSGPF
TRBV20-1	.	few	TRBJ2-5	TGCAGTGCTCCAACTCCCAGAGGGGTAACTTGGGCAGAGACCCAGTACTTC	CSAPTPRGVTWAETQYF
TRBV5-1	.	many	TRBJ2-7	TGCGCCAGCAGCACTGGGACCCTCGGGGACGAGCAGTACTTC	CASSTGTLGDEQYF
TRBV7-2	.	few	TRBJ2-1	TGTGCCAGCAGCTTTTTCCGACCTAGCTCCTACAATGAGCAGTTCTTC	CASSFFRPSSYNEQFF
TRBV6-5	.	.	TRBJ2-7	TGTGCCAGCAGCCGTTACTCCTACGAGCAGTACTTC	CASSRYSYEQYF
TRBV5-1	.	many	TRBJ2-5	TGCGCCAGCAGCTTGGAGGGACATCCCCAAGAGACCCAGTACTTC	CASSLEGHPQETQYF
TRBV5-5	.	few	TRBJ2-7	TGTGCCAGCAGCTTGTCAGGGGCCAGCTACGAGCAGTACTTC	CASSLSGASYEQYF
TRBV20-1	.	many	TRBJ1-2	TGCAGTGCTAGAGTGGACAGCTCTAACTATGGCTACACCTTC	CSARVDSSNYGYTF
TRBV7-3	.	.	TRBJ2-6	TGTGCCAGCAGCTTACGACAGCCCGGGGCCAACGTCCTGACTTTC	CASSLRQPGANVLTF
TRBV5-1	.	few	TRBJ2-1	TGCGCCAGCAGCATACCCCGGTATACTGAGCAGTTCTTC	CASSIPRYTEQFF
TRBV2	.	.	TRBJ2-7	TGTGCCAGCAGGATGTGGAGGGGCTACGAGCAGTACTTC	CASRMWRGYEQYF
TRBV5-1	.	.	TRBJ2-3	TGCGCCAGCAGCTTGGATGGAGGGGGAAGAACAGATACGCAGTATTTT	CASSLDGGGRTDTQYF
TRBV7-2	.	few	TRBJ2-3	TGTGCCAGCAACGCGCGCCGGGTTGGCGGACGCACAGATACGCAGTATTTT	CASNARRVGGRTDTQYF